Listed here are 29 T cell receptor beta chains from one sample, sequenced in a study of blood T cell repertoires in COVID-19. Repertoires were generated with immunoSEQ multiplex PCR, while TCRdb's copy carries only in-frame clones and drops some. The table has roughly 69,000 clones, 88% seen once. Material for sequencing was peripheral blood. The source is a human donor in a cohort sampled during active COVID-19.

The V call is TRBV7-2, the J call TRBJ2-7; 7 bases map to TRBD1. The V and J ends lost 5 bases and 2 bases, in that order; junction bases with no gene match: 3. The CDR3 totals 13 residues. Per the germline V gene, CDR1 is SGHTA and CDR2 is FQGNSA. The CDR3 region is CASSRDRAYEQYF. The DNA of the CDR3 is TGTGCCAGCAGCCGCGACAGGGCCTACGAGCAGTACTTC.

The chain has TRBV5-4 and TRBJ2-3; TRBD2 aligns across 11 bases. The CDR3 runs to 14 residues. In germline, CDR1 is SGHNT, CDR2 YYREEE (reference sequence). Germline trimming cut 4 bases from V and 3 bases from J; bases unmatched to any gene: 1. DNA of the CDR3: TGTGCCAGCAGCCGACTAGCGGGAACAGATACGCAGTATTTT. Translation: CASSRLAGTDTQYF.

CDR3 sequence: CASSIRLGGGDTF. CDR3 bases: TGTGCCAGTAGTATTCGGCTGGGCGGGGGCGACACCTTC. V and J are TRBV19 and TRBJ1-2, with a tentative D call TRBD1 (6 bases). From germline, CDR1 is LNHDA and CDR2 SQIVND (reference sequence). V was pared by 3 bases and J by 12 bases, with 17 bases between. This CDR3 is 13 amino acids long.

V usage is TRBV5-1 and J usage is TRBJ1-4; tentatively, D is TRBD1 (6 bases). Germline V gene lookup returns CDR1 SGHRS and CDR2 YFSETQ. CDR3 length: 14 residues. The ends were cut back, 4 bases at V and 5 bases at J, with 12 bases in the middle. In DNA, the CDR3 is TGCGCCAGCAGCAAACAGGGTTGGAATGAAAAACTGTTTTTT. Its translation is CASSKQGWNEKLFF.

The genes are TRBV28 and TRBJ2-2; D perhaps matches TRBD2 (5 bases). The CDR3 contains 14 residues. Germline assignment: CDR1 MDHEN and CDR2 SYDVKM. Trimming left V 2 bases short and J 1 base short, with 5 bases between. In nucleotides, the CDR3 is TGTGCCAGCAGTTTAGGAGGGAACACCGGGGAGCTGTTTTTT. Its translation: CASSLGGNTGELFF.

This CDR3 is CASSPRAGQGRYEQYF. DNA for the CDR3: TGTGCCAGCTCACCACGAGCGGGACAGGGCAGGTACGAGCAGTACTTC. The chain links TRBV18 to TRBJ2-7; 9 bases fit TRBD1. Germline values: CDR1 KGHSH, CDR2 LQKENI. V shed 1 base, J shed 4 bases, and the junction held 8 bases outside the gene matches. The CDR3 covers 16 residues.

The chain links TRBV6-5 to TRBJ1-1; 7 bases fit TRBD1. CDR3 size: 14 residues. Trimming took 5 bases from V and 1 from J; bases not matched to a gene: 4. The V gene's germline CDR1 is MNHEY and CDR2 SVGAGI. The chain's CDR3 is CASSRGTANTEAFF. CDR3 sequence (DNA): TGTGCCAGCAGTCGCGGGACAGCGAACACTGAAGCTTTCTTT.

This chain uses TRBV7-2 with TRBJ2-2, with D possibly TRBD1 on 6 matching bases. The V end was cut by 7 bases, the J end by 4 bases, with 16 bases between. Per the germline V gene, CDR1 is SGHTA and CDR2 is FQGNSA. There are 15 residues in the CDR3. CDR3 sequence reads: CASKLNGQSTGELFF. Written as DNA, the CDR3 is TGTGCCAGCAAGTTGAACGGACAGTCCACCGGGGAGCTGTTTTTT.

V usage is TRBV28 and J usage is TRBJ2-1, with 9 bases matching TRBD1. CDR1 and CDR2 from the germline V gene are MDHEN and SYDVKM. V lost 5 bases, J lost 9 bases, and 2 bases stayed unmatched. There are 12 residues in the CDR3. This CDR3 reads CASSTGGTEQFF. CDR3 DNA sequence: TGTGCCAGCAGTACAGGGGGCACTGAGCAGTTCTTC.

The chain recombines TRBV29-1 with TRBJ2-1; D remains ambiguous. V lost 6 bases to trimming and J lost 14 bases, with 17 bases between them. CDR1 is SQVTM and CDR2 is ANQGSEA in the germline V gene. CDR3 length: 11 residues. CDR3 loop: CSVRRARLEFF. CDR3 DNA sequence: TGCAGCGTGAGGCGAGCTAGACTTGAGTTCTTC.

The chain joins TRBV4-2 to TRBJ2-4; TRBD2 might be the D (5 bases). Trimming stripped 4 bases from V and 9 bases from J, with 16 bases between. CDR3 length: 14 amino acids. Per the germline V gene, CDR1 is LGHNA and CDR2 is YNFKEQ. CDR3 loop: CASSLDEGSGIQYF. The CDR3 DNA reads as TGTGCCAGCAGCCTAGACGAGGGCTCGGGCATTCAGTACTTC.

The V and J genes are TRBV19 and TRBJ1-2, with 7 bases identical to TRBD1. The CDR3 spans 15 residues. V lost 7 bases and J lost 2; bases outside the gene matches: 10. CDR1 and CDR2 from the germline V gene are LNHDA and SQIVND (reference sequence). This CDR3 reads CASTIYEGANYGYTF. The CDR3 DNA follows: TGTGCCAGTACCATTTATGAGGGGGCGAACTATGGCTACACCTTC.

This chain joins TRBV27 and TRBJ2-7; TRBD1 agrees at 8 bases. V lost 5 bases to trimming and J lost 3 bases; unmatched junction nucleotides: 9. The CDR3 is made up of 15 amino acids. CDR1 is MNHEY and CDR2 is SMNVEV in the germline V gene (reference sequence). CDR3 protein: CASSPRTGSIYEQYF. CDR3 coding DNA: TGTGCCAGCAGTCCCCGGACAGGGAGCATCTACGAGCAGTACTTC.

This clone was seen only once. The chain is built from TRBV7-2 and TRBJ1-4; a weak D match, TRBD1 (5 bases). The CDR3 covers 14 residues. Trimming removed 3 bases at V and 3 bases at J, with 8 bases between. Germline V gene lookup returns CDR1 SGHTA and CDR2 FQGNSA. DNA of the CDR3: TGTGCCAGCAGCTTGGGGCTGGCTAATGAAAAACTGTTTTTT. This sequence encodes CASSLGLANEKLFF.

The chain employs TRBV10-3 and TRBJ1-1; D might be TRBD1 (6 bases). This CDR3 comprises 17 residues. Germline-derived CDR1 and CDR2 are ENHRY and SYGVKD. V lost 2 bases and J 0 bases, leaving 16 bases between the germline ends. CDR3 nucleotides: TGTGCCATCAGTGAGCGGATGGGGGCGGGTATGAACACTGAAGCTTTCTTT. Its translation: CAISERMGAGMNTEAFF.

The chain employs TRBV5-8 and TRBJ2-3, with 8 bases that match TRBD2. With V trimmed by 1 base and J by 5 bases, 3 bases remained unmatched. The CDR3 is 14 residues long. Germline assignment: CDR1 SGHTS and CDR2 YDEGEE. The CDR3 region has the DNA TGTGCCAGCAGCTTGCCGGGAGGGGGAGATACGCAGTATTTT. Protein: CASSLPGGGDTQYF. The variable domain in full, completed from reference TRBV5-8 and TRBJ2-3, reads EAGVTQSPTHLIKTRGQQATLRCSPISGHTSVYWYQQALGLGLQFLLWYDEGEERNRGNFPPRFSGRQFPNYSSELNVNALELEDSALYLCASSLPGGGDTQYFGPGTRLTVL.

The V gene is TRBV19, the J gene TRBJ1-1; D gene ambiguous. This CDR3 has 11 amino acids. CDR1 LNHDA and CDR2 SQIVND come from the germline V gene (reference sequence). With 5 bases removed from V and 2 bases from J, the gap between germline ends came to 3 bases. The CDR3 DNA follows: TGTGCCAGTAGTGTAAACACTGAAGCTTTCTTT. Protein product: CASSVNTEAFF. Variable domain in full (rest from reference TRBV19 and TRBJ1-1): DGGITQSPKYLFRKEGQNVTLSCEQNLNHDAMYWYRQDPGQGLRLIYYSQIVNDFQKGDIAEGYSVSREKKESFPLTVTSAQKNPTAFYLCASSVNTEAFFGQGTRLTVV.

This chain connects TRBV6-5 to TRBJ2-6; D not resolved. The CDR3 runs 15 residues. Trimming removed 4 bases at V and 3 bases at J, with 10 bases between. Germline V gives CDR1 MNHEY, CDR2 SVGAGI. DNA for the CDR3: TGTGCCAGCAGTTCCCCTAGGATTGGGGCCAACGTCCTGACTTTC. Translation: CASSSPRIGANVLTF.

This clone showed up just a few times. The J gene is TRBJ1-5, the V gene TRBV6-5, with 7 bases fitting TRBD1. CDR1 and CDR2 from the germline V gene are MNHEY and SVGAGI. This CDR3 region has 15 residues. The V and J ends lost 6 bases and 2 bases, in that order; junction bases with no gene match: 7. CDR3 loop: CASRLKTGRNQPQHF. CDR3 DNA: TGTGCCAGCAGACTGAAGACAGGGCGCAATCAGCCCCAGCATTTT.

This chain joins TRBV19 and TRBJ2-2; 7 bases match TRBD2. Germline CDR1 is LNHDA and CDR2 is SQIVND (reference sequence). This CDR3 has 15 residues. V lost 6 bases and J lost 3; bases outside the gene matches: 7. The CDR3 sequence: CASSPWGRDTGELFF. DNA for the CDR3: TGTGCCAGTAGCCCCTGGGGGAGGGACACCGGGGAGCTGTTTTTT.

The genes are TRBV5-1 and TRBJ2-3; 8 bases map to TRBD2. This CDR3 region has 15 residues. V lost 4 bases to trimming and J lost 4 bases; unmatched junction nucleotides: 8. Germline values: CDR1 SGHRS, CDR2 YFSETQ. In DNA, the CDR3 is TGCGCCAGCAGCGATCTAGCGGGCAGATCAGATACGCAGTATTTT. It yields the protein CASSDLAGRSDTQYF.

The gene calls are TRBV7-2 and TRBJ2-2; 10 nucleotides match TRBD2. CDR1 SGHTA and CDR2 FQGNSA come from the germline V gene. Trimming removed 4 bases from V and 5 bases from J; junction bases left unmatched: 4. This CDR3 is built from 15 residues. CDR3 in DNA: TGTGCCAGCAGCTCACTAGCGGGGTCTACCGGGGAGCTGTTTTTT. This encodes CASSSLAGSTGELFF.

The chain uses TRBV2 and TRBJ2-1; 11 nucleotides align to TRBD2. Germline V gene sequence: CDR1 SNHLY, CDR2 FYNNEI. The trim removed 7 bases at V and 0 bases at J, leaving 5 bases unmatched. The CDR3 covers 16 residues. CDR3 amino acids: CASIAGGSRSYNEQFF. Here the CDR3 DNA reads TGTGCCAGCATAGCGGGAGGGTCCCGCTCCTACAATGAGCAGTTCTTC.

V gene TRBV18 combines with J gene TRBJ1-3, with D tentatively TRBD1 (5 bases). Germline CDR1 reads KGHSH; CDR2 reads LQKENI. CDR3 length equals 14 residues. V was trimmed by 3 bases and J by 2 bases, leaving 8 bases between them. CDR3 sequence reads: CASSPQGAGNTIYF. CDR3 bases: TGTGCCAGCTCACCTCAGGGTGCTGGAAACACCATATATTTT.

The chain combines TRBV5-1 with TRBJ2-5; 9 bases line up with TRBD1. The CDR3 extends over 14 amino acids. The junction had 5 bases not matched to a gene; V was cut back by 4 bases and J by 4 bases. Germline values: CDR1 SGHRS, CDR2 YFSETQ. CDR3 region: CASSLMTGGETQYF. The CDR3 region has the DNA TGCGCCAGCAGCCTGATGACAGGGGGAGAGACCCAGTACTTC.

V and J are TRBV27 and TRBJ2-7; TRBD2 agrees at 8 bases. Germline V gene sequence: CDR1 MNHEY, CDR2 SMNVEV (reference sequence). The CDR3 sequence is 14 residues long. Losses at the gene ends were 8 bases for V and 3 bases for J; bases not matched to a gene: 9. In DNA, the CDR3 is TGTGCCAGCGGACAAATAGCGGGAAGCTACGAGCAGTACTTC. Encoded protein: CASGQIAGSYEQYF.

This clone has a single count. The rearrangement links TRBV23-1 to TRBJ2-3; D call uncertain. TRBV23-1 is identified as an open reading frame with a role that is uncertain. CDR3 size: 18 residues. V lost 0 bases and J lost 0, with 16 bases in between. The CDR3 coding sequence is TGCGCCAGCAGTCAATCGCAACGCGGCGCGAATAGCACAGATACGCAGTATTTT. Protein sequence: CASSQSQRGANSTDTQYF.

This chain connects TRBV5-1 to TRBJ2-5; 7 bases agree with TRBD2. The V gene end was trimmed by 5 bases and the J gene end by 4 bases; junction bases not matched to a gene: 5. The CDR3 is made up of 13 amino acids. Germline CDR1 reads SGHRS; CDR2 reads YFSETQ. CDR3 nucleotides: TGCGCCAGCAGTCCCGGCGGGGGAGAGACCCAGTACTTC. It yields the protein CASSPGGGETQYF.

The chain is built from TRBV6-6 and TRBJ1-1; 7 nucleotides line up with TRBD1. In germline, CDR1 is MNHNY, CDR2 SVGAGI (reference sequence). This CDR3 region has 15 residues. V lost 4 bases to trimming and J lost 1 base; unmatched junction nucleotides: 6. The CDR3 spells CASSSGQSGNTEAFF. CDR3 DNA sequence: TGTGCCAGCAGTTCGGGACAGAGCGGGAACACTGAAGCTTTCTTT.